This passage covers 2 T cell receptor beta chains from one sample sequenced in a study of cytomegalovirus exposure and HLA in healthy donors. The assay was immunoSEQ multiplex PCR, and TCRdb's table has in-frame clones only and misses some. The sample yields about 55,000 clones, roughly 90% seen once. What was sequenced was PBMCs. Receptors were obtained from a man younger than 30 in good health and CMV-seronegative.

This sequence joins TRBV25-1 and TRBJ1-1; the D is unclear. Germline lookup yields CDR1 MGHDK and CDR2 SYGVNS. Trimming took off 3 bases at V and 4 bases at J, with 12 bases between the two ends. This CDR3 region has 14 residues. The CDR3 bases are TGTGCCAGCAGTGACGCGGGGATAGGCACTGAAGCTTTCTTT. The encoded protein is CASSDAGIGTEAFF.

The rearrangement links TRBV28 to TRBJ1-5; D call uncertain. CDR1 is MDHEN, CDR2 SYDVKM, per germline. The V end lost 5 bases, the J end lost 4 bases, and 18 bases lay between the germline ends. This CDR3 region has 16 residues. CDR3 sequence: CASSPPDGSGNQPQHF. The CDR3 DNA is TGTGCCAGCAGTCCCCCAGACGGGAGTGGGAATCAGCCCCAGCATTTT.